This T cell receptor (beta chain) was sequenced in a study of blood T cells in healthy people across ages. A second PCR, run for about 6 to 11 cycles, used a sample-barcoded 5' primer plus a J-beta primer mix. MiXCR, run by TCRdb on the 5' RACE reads, gives a single entry per CDR3 protein. This sample has some 850,000 distinct CDR3 sequences, with 20% to 30% found just once. The same specimen was also included in a second study, on T cells of mothers and their children.

The material sequenced was blood. This receptor was identified in a boy under 18 in good health.

The CDR3 region has the DNA TGCGCCAGCAGCTACATAGCGGGGAGAAACACCGGGGAGCTGTTTTTT. Amino acids: CASSYIAGRNTGELFF. This chain links TRBV5-1 with TRBJ2-2, with 8 bases identical to TRBD2. The CDR3 sequence is 16 residues long. J was trimmed by 2 bases and V by 3 bases; bases with no gene match: 6. The germline V gene encodes CDR1 SGHRS and CDR2 YFSETQ.